This T cell receptor beta chain derives from a study of T cell changes during pregnancy in multiple sclerosis (dated by TCRdb to about 2019). The study in broad terms: In women with multiple sclerosis, the researchers looked at how the T cell repertoire shifted as pregnancy progressed.

In the case of this clone: There is no known antigen for this receptor. No per-base quality is available; no much larger clone lies one base away.

From the germline V gene, CDR1 is MNHEY and CDR2 is SVGAGI. V drops 0 bases and J drops 4 bases, leaving 12 bases in between. The CDR3 runs 15 residues from the cysteine to the phenylalanine. Of all the DNA, just the CDR3 is kept, 45 bases in frame from base 1. Libraries were made using the immunoSEQ multiplex PCR assay. In its TCRdb copy, this immuneACCESS table keeps in-frame sequences only and misses some clones. Where compared with another copy, unresolved V genes explain less than half of these, and the others have no known cause. The sample table holds 85,000 to 95,000 clones, of which around 92% were seen once. Under 2% of the sample comes from the top ten.

Sequences were derived from peripheral blood, sampled after pregnancy. Recombination linked TRBV6-5 to TRBJ1-2, with the D gene too uncertain to name. The sequence was obtained from a female donor in good health, enrolled as a control in a pregnancy study. The DNA sequence is as follows: TGTGCCAGCAGTTACTCGCCGGGGTTGGGCTATGGCTACACCTTC. This translates into CASSYSPGLGYGYTF.